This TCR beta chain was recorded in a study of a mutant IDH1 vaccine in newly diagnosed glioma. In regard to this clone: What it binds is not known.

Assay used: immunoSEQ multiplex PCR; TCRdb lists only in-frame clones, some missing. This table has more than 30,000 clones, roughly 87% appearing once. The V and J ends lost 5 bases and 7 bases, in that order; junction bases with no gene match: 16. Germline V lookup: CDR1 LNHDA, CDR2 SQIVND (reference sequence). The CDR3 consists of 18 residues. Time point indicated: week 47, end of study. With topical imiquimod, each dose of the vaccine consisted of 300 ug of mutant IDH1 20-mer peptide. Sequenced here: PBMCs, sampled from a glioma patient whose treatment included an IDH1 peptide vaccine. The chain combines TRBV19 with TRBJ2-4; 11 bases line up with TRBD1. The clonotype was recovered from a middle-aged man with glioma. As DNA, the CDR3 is TGTGCCAGTAGTTTCATTCCCACCCCCGGGACAGGGGGGAACATTCAGTACTTC. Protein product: CASSFIPTPGTGGNIQYF. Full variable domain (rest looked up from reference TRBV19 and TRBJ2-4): DGGITQSPKYLFRKEGQNVTLSCEQNLNHDAMYWYRQDPGQGLRLIYYSQIVNDFQKGDIAEGYSVSREKKESFPLTVTSAQKNPTAFYLCASSFIPTPGTGGNIQYFGAGTRLSVL.